Listed below are T cell receptor beta chains from one sample, sequenced in a study of a mutant IDH1 vaccine in newly diagnosed glioma. These receptors have no known antigen. Sequencing was performed with immunoSEQ multiplex PCR; in TCRdb, only in-frame clones are kept and a portion is missing. Of 50,000 to 65,000 clones listed, approximately 87% are singletons. The starting material was PBMCs, obtained from a glioma patient whose treatment included an IDH1 peptide vaccine. Receptors were obtained from a man aged 40-49 years with glioma. Each CDR3 is given with its conserved first and last residue. D genes are given only for firm matches. Size tells how often a clone was seen (once, few, many) or the class of an expanded clone, and some rows leave it out.

16	TRBV4-1	NA	TRBJ2-3	TRBD1	TGCGCCAGCAGCCCGATGAGGACAGGGATCACAGATACGCAGTATTTT	CASSPMRTGITDTQYF
15	TRBV6-1	NA	TRBJ2-7	NA	TGTGCCAGCAGTGACCCCAGCGGGCCCACCTACGAGCAGTACTTC	CASSDPSGPTYEQYF
14	TRBV4-2	NA	TRBJ1-2	NA	TGTGCCAGCAGCCAAGAAGTGACAGCGTATGGCTACACCTTC	CASSQEVTAYGYTF
16	TRBV14	NA	TRBJ2-2	NA	TGTGCCAGCAGCCAAGATCTGGGGACAACTACCGGGGAGCTGTTTTTT	CASSQDLGTTTGELFF
15	TRBV4-3	once	TRBJ2-7	TRBD2	TGCGCCAGCAGCCAAGTTCCTAGCGGGGAGAGGGGGCAGTACTTC	CASSQVPSGERGQYF
13	TRBV14	once	TRBJ1-5	NA	TGTGCCAGCAGCCAAGAGCAGGCCCATACCCAGCATTTT	CASSQEQAHTQHF
15	TRBV6-4	once	TRBJ1-2	NA	TGTGCCAGCAGTGACTCGGCAGAAACTAACTATGGCTACACCTTC	CASSDSAETNYGYTF
13	TRBV7-2	once	TRBJ2-7	NA	TGTGCCAGCAGCTTAGGAAGAGCCTACGAGCAGTACTTC	CASSLGRAYEQYF
13	TRBV27	NA	TRBJ1-2	TRBD1	TGTGCCAGCAGTCCGGGACAGGAGCGTGGCTACACCTTC	CASSPGQERGYTF
14	TRBV9	NA	TRBJ1-4	TRBD1	TGTGCCAGCGGCACAGGGGAGGTTAATGAAAAACTGTTTTTT	CASGTGEVNEKLFF
13	TRBV5-1	NA	TRBJ2-3	TRBD2	TGCGCCAGCAGCCGGGGGGAGATGGGTACGCAGTATTTT	CASSRGEMGTQYF
15	TRBV11-3	NA	TRBJ2-1	TRBD1	TGTGCCAGCAGCTTGAGGGGACAGCAGTACAATGAGCAGTTCTTC	CASSLRGQQYNEQFF
13	TRBV19	few	TRBJ1-4	NA	TGTGCCAGTAGGGGGAACAGGGCGGAAAAACTGTTTTTT	CASRGNRAEKLFF
14	TRBV11-2	few	TRBJ2-7	TRBD1	TGTGCCAGCAGCTCACAGGGGATTAGCAACGAGCAGTACTTC	CASSSQGISNEQYF
15	TRBV10-3	NA	TRBJ2-1	NA	TGTGCCATCGGTAGAACTGCCCGCTCCTACAATGAGCAGTTCTTC	CAIGRTARSYNEQFF
15	TRBV5-1	NA	TRBJ1-1	NA	TGCGCCAGCAGCCCCGAGGGCAGGGTCGGGGCTGAAGCTTTCTTT	CASSPEGRVGAEAFF
13	TRBV5-1	NA	TRBJ1-1	NA	TGCGCCAGTTCAGGGTTTCAGGACACTGAAGCTTTCTTT	CASSGFQDTEAFF
13	TRBV7-9	NA	TRBJ2-4	NA	TGTGCCAGCAGCCCGAGTGTTGGGGGTATTCAGTACTTC	CASSPSVGGIQYF
13	TRBV28	NA	TRBJ2-5	TRBD2	TGTGCCAGCAAGTCGGGGGGTAGAGAGACCCAGTACTTC	CASKSGGRETQYF
19	TRBV4-1	NA	TRBJ2-2	NA	TGCGCCAGCAGCCAGACTGCGAGCGCAACTACCCGGAGAGGTTGGGAGCTGTTTTTT	CASSQTASATTRRGWELFF